This record concerns one TCR beta chain sequence. TCRdb reprocessed the 5' RACE reads with MiXCR, giving one entry per CDR3 protein. The table lists under 150,000 distinct CDR3 sequences, around 9.3% of them singletons. The CDR3 loop spans 15 amino acids. Germline CDR1 and CDR2: SGHDN and FVKESK. V lost 3 bases, J lost 0 bases, and 11 bases lay in between. These data come from a study of CD8 T cells in ankylosing spondylitis. This sequence joins TRBV14 and TRBJ1-1, with no clear D. The sequenced material came from blood, either unsorted or a sorted T cell fraction (not recorded which). This TCR derives from a male donor with ankylosing spondylitis or in good health (not recorded which). The CDR3 DNA reads TGTGCCAGCAGCCACTGGACCGGCTTGAACACTGAAGCTTTCTTT. It yields the protein CASSHWTGLNTEAFF.